The rows below give T cell receptor beta chains drawn from one sample of a study of blood T cell repertoires in COVID-19. The data were produced by immunoSEQ multiplex PCR, yet TCRdb's version contains in-frame clones alone and is incomplete. The sample holds under 350,000 clones, about nine tenths seen once. Sequencing was performed on peripheral blood. The origin of the receptors is a man over 45 with acute or convalescent COVID-19. Each CDR3 is given without its conserved first and last residue. Each record gives: J gene, V gene, CDR3 protein.

>TRBJ1-2|TRBV5-1
ASSSGEANYGYT
>TRBJ1-1|TRBV30
AWSATGIGAF
>TRBJ2-3|TRBV9
ASSARRDRDTQY
>TRBJ2-1|TRBV28
ASKSGGAHNEQF
>TRBJ1-6|TRBV6-6
ATKRSTDSPLH
>TRBJ1-2|TRBV2
ASSDMRIDGYT
>TRBJ1-1|TRBV30
AWSAPEAGRVNTEAF
>TRBJ1-2|TRBV5-1
ASSLETDGYT
>TRBJ2-3|TRBV18
ASSPRDRGSTDTQY
>TRBJ2-7|TRBV7-3
ASSPLSAGEQY
>TRBJ1-4|TRBV5-4
ASSGGGTTNEKLF
>TRBJ1-4|TRBV7-2
ASSLAQLEKLF
>TRBJ2-5|TRBV24-1
ATRAFFETQY
>TRBJ2-7|TRBV18
ASSPGQGTYEQY
>TRBJ1-1|TRBV10-1
ASSESGGANTEAF
>TRBJ1-6|TRBV9
ASSVGGEWGSPLH
>TRBJ2-7|TRBV29-1
SVEGRAYEQY
>TRBJ2-5|TRBV7-2
ASSSTSGGAETQY
>TRBJ2-1|TRBV6-6
ASRNQLAGVNEQF
>TRBJ1-5|TRBV12-3/TRBV12-4
ASSLDYQPQH
>TRBJ1-1|TRBV27
ASSWTGEGTEAF
>TRBJ2-2|TRBV5-6
ASSPGLAENTGELF
>TRBJ2-3|TRBV4-2
ASSQDILAADTQY
>TRBJ2-3|TRBV24-1
ATSDPGRPDTQY
>TRBJ2-3|TRBV5-1
ASSPLVGGTTDTQY
>TRBJ2-5|TRBV18
ASSSQGELQETQY
>TRBJ2-1|TRBV7-9
ASSTRTGSYNEQF
>TRBJ1-1|TRBV6-5
ASSYIGTGSLKAF
>TRBJ2-2|TRBV5-1
ASSPLGGTGELF
>TRBJ1-2|TRBV5-1
ASRDPGKNYGYT
>TRBJ2-7|TRBV11-2
ASSLAGWQY
>TRBJ2-1|TRBV20-1
SATLPEQF
>TRBJ1-6|TRBV30
AWSVGVGGSPLH
>TRBJ1-4|TRBV6-5
ASSYTQGENEKLF
>TRBJ1-3|TRBV3-1/TRBV3-2
ASSRLRAPGNTIY
>TRBJ2-5|TRBV18
ASSPGKDRNQETQY
>TRBJ1-6|TRBV3-1/TRBV3-2
ASSQGQFNSPLH
>TRBJ2-7|TRBV5-4
ASSLDRSYEQY
>TRBJ2-5|TRBV5-1
ASSGTTGRETQY
>TRBJ2-1|TRBV7-3
ASSSSHGRGQF
>TRBJ1-2|TRBV6-5
ASSNTGLANYGYT
>TRBJ1-1|TRBV11-3
ASSSGAEAF
>TRBJ2-5|TRBV4-1
ASSHGPQRFQETQY
>TRBJ1-1|TRBV12-3/TRBV12-4
ASTRQGRSEAF
>TRBJ1-1|TRBV18
ASSPRTDSEAF
>TRBJ2-7|TRBV10-3
AITLTSGGSPYEQY
>TRBJ1-6|TRBV10-1
ASSRETDSPLH
>TRBJ1-2|TRBV7-2
ASSTGGGKGYT
>TRBJ1-2|TRBV3-1/TRBV3-2
ASSQVDRPNYGYT
>TRBJ1-5|TRBV11-3
ASSPDRGNQPQH
>TRBJ1-3|TRBV6-5
ASNSNAGNTIY
>TRBJ2-1|TRBV6-2/TRBV6-3
ASSYITSAEQF
>TRBJ1-1|TRBV13
ASSPRGTGDTEAF
>TRBJ1-6|TRBV7-9
ASSLGQGGSPLH
>TRBJ2-1|TRBV4-1
ASSLGGGLNNEQF
>TRBJ1-2|TRBV18
ASSPQRPRFRQDNYGYT